These 22 T cell receptor beta chains came from one sample sequenced in a study of T cell repertoires in cytomegalovirus infection. TCRdb reprocessed the reads via MiXCR and lists one record per CDR3 protein. Counted here are 200,000 to 250,000 distinct CDR3 sequences, roughly 23% occurring once; the ten biggest clones make up approximately 18%. Specimen: CD8+ T cells from PBMCs. These receptors came from a human donor in good health (CMV status not recorded). Some clones in this sample may be carry-over from other donors' samples.

CDR3 amino acids: CSVPDRSGTEAFF. In nucleotides, the CDR3 is TGCAGCGTCCCGGACAGGTCGGGCACTGAAGCTTTCTTT. This chain uses TRBV29-1 with TRBJ1-1, with 7 bases that match TRBD1. This CDR3 comprises 13 residues. Germline assignment: CDR1 SQVTM and CDR2 ANQGSEA. V shed 6 bases and J 4 bases; nucleotides not matched to a gene: 8. Supplemented by reference TRBV29-1 and TRBJ1-1, the full variable domain reads SAVISQKPSRDICQRGTSLTIQCQVDSQVTMMFWYRQQPGQSLTLIATANQGSEATYESGFVIDKFPISRPNLTFSTLTVSNMSPEDSSIYLCSVPDRSGTEAFFGQGTRLTVV.

V gene TRBV13 combines with J gene TRBJ2-1; 10 nucleotides align to TRBD2. Trimming cost V 3 bases and J 8 bases; bases outside gene matches: 10. The germline V gene has CDR1 PRHDT and CDR2 FYEKMQ (reference sequence). CDR3 length equals 16 residues. CDR3 in DNA: TGTGCCAGCAGCTTTGACCCAGCGGGGGGGCCTGATGAGCAGTTCTTC. Its protein is CASSFDPAGGPDEQFF. Supplemented by reference TRBV13 and TRBJ2-1, the full variable domain reads AAGVIQSPRHLIKEKRETATLKCYPIPRHDTVYWYQQGPGQDPQFLISFYEKMQSDKGSIPDRFSAQQFSDYHSELNMSSLELGDSALYFCASSFDPAGGPDEQFFGPGTRLTVL.

The chain links TRBV7-9 to TRBJ2-2; D not certain. This CDR3 spans 11 amino acids. The ends were cut back, 6 bases at V and 7 bases at J, with 6 bases in the middle. Germline V gives CDR1 SEHNR, CDR2 FQNEAQ (reference sequence). CDR3 loop: CASRRDGELFF. DNA for the CDR3: TGTGCCAGCAGAAGGGACGGGGAGCTGTTTTTT. The complete variable domain, with remaining parts taken from reference TRBV7-9 and TRBJ2-2, reads DTGVSQNPRHKITKRGQNVTFRCDPISEHNRLYWYRQTLGQGPEFLTYFQNEAQLEKSRLLSDRFSAERPKGSFSTLEIQRTEQGDSAMYLCASRRDGELFFGEGSRLTVL.

A single count supports this clonotype. This sequence joins TRBV2 and TRBJ1-4, with D possibly matching TRBD1 (5 bases). The CDR3 is 14 amino acids. Trimming took off 5 bases at V and 5 bases at J, with 12 bases between the two ends. Per germline, CDR1 SNHLY and CDR2 FYNNEI. The CDR3 spells CASSRDGLNEKLFF. Here the CDR3 DNA reads TGTGCCAGCAGTCGGGACGGTTTAAATGAAAAACTGTTTTTT.

This clonotype was recorded many times. The chain couples TRBV7-9 to TRBJ2-3; D is undetermined. The germline gives CDR1 SEHNR, CDR2 FQNEAQ (reference sequence). Deletions cut 5 bases from V and 1 base from J, with 10 bases between. The CDR3 totals 14 residues. The CDR3 sequence: CASSNPSGTDTQYF. The CDR3 coding sequence is TGTGCCAGCAGCAATCCATCGGGCACAGATACGCAGTATTTT.

This clonotype was found a few times. The chain recombines TRBV27 with TRBJ2-1, with D possibly being TRBD1 or TRBD2 (5 bases each). V was pared by 4 bases and J by 4 bases, with 11 bases between. This CDR3 is 14 amino acids long. The germline CDR1 and CDR2 sequences are MNHEY and SMNVEV (reference sequence). CDR3 coding DNA: TGTGCCAGCAGTTCTGGGACCGAGTACAATGAGCAGTTCTTC. Its translation is CASSSGTEYNEQFF.

This clonotype was seen more than once but under ten times. V and J are TRBV27 and TRBJ2-2; the D is unclear. Germline V lookup: CDR1 MNHEY, CDR2 SMNVEV (reference sequence). V lost 4 bases to trimming and J lost 4 bases, with 16 bases between them. The CDR3 runs to 16 residues. The CDR3 nucleotides read TGTGCCAGCAGTTCCGGCATGTTGTGGGTCACCGGGGAGCTGTTTTTT. As protein: CASSSGMLWVTGELFF.

The chain has TRBV5-6 and TRBJ2-7; D remains ambiguous. The CDR3 covers 13 residues. CDR1 is SGHDT, CDR2 YYEEEE, per germline. V gave up 4 bases and J gave up 0 bases, with 8 bases separating them. CDR3 DNA sequence: TGTGCCAGCAGCAGTCTTAGCTCCTACGAGCAGTACTTC. It translates to CASSSLSSYEQYF. The variable domain in full, with the rest retrieved from reference TRBV5-6 and TRBJ2-7, is DAGVTQSPTHLIKTRGQQVTLRCSPKSGHDTVSWYQQALGQGPQFIFQYYEEEERQRGNFPDRFSGHQFPNYSSELNVNALLLGDSALYLCASSSLSSYEQYFGPGTRLTVT.

This clonotype was detected many times. The chain links TRBV29-1 to TRBJ1-1; D is unresolved. The CDR3 extends over 13 amino acids. The V end lost 6 bases, the J end lost 1 base, and 12 bases lay between the germline ends. Germline V CDR1 and CDR2: SQVTM, ANQGSEA. CDR3 DNA sequence: TGCAGCGTCCCCCTGCAGGCGAACACTGAAGCTTTCTTT. This codes for CSVPLQANTEAFF.

This clonotype appeared many times. This sequence joins TRBV20-1 and TRBJ1-2, with D perhaps matching TRBD1 (5 bases). The V gene lost 3 bases and the J gene lost 4 bases, with 15 bases spanning the gap. Germline V gene lookup returns CDR1 DFQATT and CDR2 SNEGSKA (reference sequence). The CDR3 runs to 14 residues. CDR3 loop: CSARTDSTSYGYTF. The CDR3 nucleotides read TGCAGTGCTAGGACAGACAGCACGAGCTATGGCTACACCTTC.

V gene TRBV7-9 combines with J gene TRBJ1-2; D is unresolved. This CDR3 is built from 13 residues. CDR1 and CDR2 (germline): SEHNR, FQNEAQ (reference sequence). Trimming shortened V by 6 bases and J by 6 bases, and 14 bases separated the two germline ends. The CDR3 is CASSLGQANGYTF. The CDR3 nucleotides are TGTGCCAGCAGTTTGGGCCAAGCAAATGGCTACACCTTC.

The rearrangement joins TRBV12-3 or TRBV12-4 to TRBJ1-5; D not certain. The V end was cut by 0 bases, the J end by 9 bases, with 6 bases between. The CDR3 totals 12 residues. The CDR3 nucleotides are TGTGCCAGCAGTTTAGCAGGGAGGCCCCAGCATTTT. Translation: CASSLAGRPQHF.

The table lists this clonotype with many counts. The chain uses TRBV28 and TRBJ2-1; D is uncertain. Germline assignment: CDR1 MDHEN and CDR2 SYDVKM. V gave up 5 bases and J gave up 10 bases, with 12 bases separating them. The CDR3 spans 12 residues. CDR3 nucleotide sequence: TGTGCCAGCAGTACCGTCCCCTGGGAGCAGTTCTTC. This gives the protein CASSTVPWEQFF.

This sequence joins TRBV28 and TRBJ1-5; the match to TRBD1 covers 7 bases. Germline trimming cut 6 bases from V and 1 base from J; bases unmatched to any gene: 3. Germline CDR1 and CDR2: MDHEN and SYDVKM. The CDR3 contains 14 residues. CDR3 nucleotides: TGTGCCAGCAGAGAACAGGGGAGCAATCAGCCCCAGCATTTT. It encodes CASREQGSNQPQHF.

CDR3 coding DNA: TGTGCCAGCAGCCAAGAGTTCCTCCAGCTCTATGGCTACACCTTC. Translation: CASSQEFLQLYGYTF. This chain uses TRBV3-1 with TRBJ1-2, with no clear D. Between the trimmed V and J ends, which lost 0 bases and 4 bases, there was a span of 12 bases. CDR3 length equals 15 residues. Germline-derived CDR1 and CDR2 are LGHDT and YNNKEL (reference sequence).

This clonotype was found many times. The chain combines TRBV29-1 with TRBJ2-3, with D possibly matching TRBD1 (5 bases). Germline CDR1 SQVTM, CDR2 ANQGSEA. This CDR3 is 13 amino acids long. The CDR3, as DNA: TGCTCAGCGTTCCCAGGGTTCACAGATACGCAGTATTTT. Its protein is CSAFPGFTDTQYF.

The table lists this clonotype with many counts. The CDR3 loop reads CASRRTTGVGEETQYF. The CDR3 DNA follows: TGTGCCAGCAGGAGGACGACGGGGGTAGGAGAGGAGACCCAGTACTTC. The chain couples TRBV12-3 or TRBV12-4 to TRBJ2-5; weak D call: TRBD2 (6 bases). The CDR3 extends over 16 amino acids. Trimming removed 6 bases from V and 5 bases from J, with 22 bases in between.

This sequence joins TRBV5-1 and TRBJ1-4, with 9 bases matching TRBD1. Germline lookup yields CDR1 SGHRS and CDR2 YFSETQ. The V and J ends lost 3 bases and 5 bases, in that order; junction bases with no gene match: 11. CDR3 length: 17 residues. The CDR3 nucleotides are TGCGCCAGCAGCTCCTCGGGACAGGGAATAGTCAATGAAAAACTGTTTTTT. This gives the protein CASSSSGQGIVNEKLFF.

This clonotype was recorded at least ten times. This chain links TRBV7-8 with TRBJ1-1, with D perhaps matching TRBD1 (5 bases). Germline loops: CDR1 SGHVS, CDR2 FQNEAQ. V was pared by 9 bases and J by 2 bases, with 13 bases between. The CDR3 covers 13 residues. This CDR3 is CASIGGGNTEAFF. CDR3 nucleotides: TGTGCCAGTATCGGGGGGGGAAACACTGAAGCTTTCTTT. Filled out from reference TRBV7-8 and TRBJ1-1, the complete variable domain reads GAGVSQSPRYKVAKRGQDVALRCDPISGHVSLFWYQQALGQGPEFLTYFQNEAQLDKSGLPSDRFFAERPEGSVSTLKIQRTQQEDSAVYLCASIGGGNTEAFFGQGTRLTVV.

This clonotype was observed at least ten times. The CDR3 loop is CASSYSTGSNYGYTF. CDR3 DNA: TGTGCCAGCAGTTACTCGACAGGGTCGAACTATGGCTACACCTTC. This chain links TRBV6-6 with TRBJ1-2; TRBD1 aligns across 7 bases. Germline CDR1 MNHNY, CDR2 SVGAGI (reference sequence). V dropped 0 bases and J dropped 2; count of bases not matched to a gene: 3. The CDR3 covers 15 residues.

The genes are TRBV4-2 and TRBJ2-1; TRBD2 agrees at 14 bases. This CDR3 region has 18 residues. V lost 2 bases and J lost 2; bases outside the gene matches: 5. The germline CDR1 and CDR2 sequences are LGHNA and YNFKEQ. DNA of the CDR3: TGTGCCAGCAGCCAAACCGGGACTAGCGGGGGTCCCTACAATGAGCAGTTCTTC. Translation gives CASSQTGTSGGPYNEQFF.

This clonotype showed up just a few times. This chain links TRBV19 with TRBJ2-1; TRBD2 might be the D (5 bases). CDR3 length: 15 residues. V gave up 1 base and J gave up 1 base, with 8 bases separating them. The germline gives CDR1 LNHDA, CDR2 SQIVND (reference sequence). CDR3 bases: TGTGCCAGTAGTATAGGGACTGTATCCTACAATGAGCAGTTCTTC. Translating gives CASSIGTVSYNEQFF.